The clone carrying this T cell receptor beta chain turned up a few times. The germline V gene has CDR1 KGHSH and CDR2 LQKENI. Trimming stripped 3 bases from V and 0 bases from J, with 9 bases between. The CDR3 loop spans 14 amino acids. The authors ran a second PCR of 7 to 11 cycles using a sample-barcoded 5' primer and a J-beta primer mix. Every cDNA was tagged by a template-switch adaptor with 12 random nucleotides. TCRdb recomputed calls from the 5' RACE reads with MiXCR, one row per CDR3 protein. The sample lists around 850,000 distinct CDR3 sequences; around 36% were seen once. This sample is part of a study of blood T cells in healthy people across ages. Peripheral blood from each donor was collected in a volume of ten milliliters. Total RNA was extracted at no less than 5 micrograms per sample.

This sequence was found in a man younger than 35 in good health. The V gene is TRBV18, the J gene TRBJ2-7; D could derive from TRBD1 or TRBD2 (5 bases each). The sequenced material came from blood. The CDR3 DNA reads as TGTGCCAGCTCACCGGGGGTATCCTCCTACGAGCAGTACTTC. This translates into CASSPGVSSYEQYF. Combining the CDR3 with reference TRBV18 and TRBJ2-7 gives the whole variable domain NAGVMQNPRHLVRRRGQEARLRCSPMKGHSHVYWYRQLPEEGLKFMVYLQKENIIDESGMPKERFSAEFPKEGPSILRIQQVVRGDSAAYFCASSPGVSSYEQYFGPGTRLTVT.